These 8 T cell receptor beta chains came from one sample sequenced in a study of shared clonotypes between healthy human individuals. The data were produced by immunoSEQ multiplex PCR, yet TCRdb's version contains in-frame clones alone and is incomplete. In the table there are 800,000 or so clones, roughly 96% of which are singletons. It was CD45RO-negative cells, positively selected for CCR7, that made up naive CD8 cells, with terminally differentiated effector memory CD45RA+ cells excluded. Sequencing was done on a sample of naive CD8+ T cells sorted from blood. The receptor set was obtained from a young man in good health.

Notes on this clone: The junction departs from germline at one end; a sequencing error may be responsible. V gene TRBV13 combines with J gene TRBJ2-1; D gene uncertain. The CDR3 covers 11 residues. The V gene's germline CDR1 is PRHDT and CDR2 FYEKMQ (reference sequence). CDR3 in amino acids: CASSLGLPPIF. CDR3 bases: TGTGCCAGCAGCTTAGGGCTCCCCCCCATCTTC.

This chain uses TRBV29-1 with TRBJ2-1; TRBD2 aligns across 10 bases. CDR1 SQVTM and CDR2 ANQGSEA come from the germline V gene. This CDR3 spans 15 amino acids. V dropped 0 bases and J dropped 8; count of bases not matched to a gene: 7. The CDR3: CSVEDYLAGVDEQFF. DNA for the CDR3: TGCAGCGTTGAAGATTACCTAGCGGGAGTGGATGAGCAGTTCTTC.

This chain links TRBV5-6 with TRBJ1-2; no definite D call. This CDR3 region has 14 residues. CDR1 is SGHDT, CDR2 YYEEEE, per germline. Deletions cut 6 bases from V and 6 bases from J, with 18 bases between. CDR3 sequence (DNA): TGTGCCAGCACCGCCTCGGGGATTCGGGATGGCTACACCTTC. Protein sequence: CASTASGIRDGYTF. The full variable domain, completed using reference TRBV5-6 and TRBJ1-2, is DAGVTQSPTHLIKTRGQQVTLRCSPKSGHDTVSWYQQALGQGPQFIFQYYEEEERQRGNFPDRFSGHQFPNYSSELNVNALLLGDSALYLCASTASGIRDGYTFGSGTRLTVV.

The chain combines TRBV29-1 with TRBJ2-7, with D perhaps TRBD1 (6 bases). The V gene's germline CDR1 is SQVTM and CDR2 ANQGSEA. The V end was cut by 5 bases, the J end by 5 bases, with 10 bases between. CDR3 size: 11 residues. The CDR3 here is CSVTTGNEQYF. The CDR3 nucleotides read TGCAGCGTTACCACAGGGAACGAGCAGTACTTC.

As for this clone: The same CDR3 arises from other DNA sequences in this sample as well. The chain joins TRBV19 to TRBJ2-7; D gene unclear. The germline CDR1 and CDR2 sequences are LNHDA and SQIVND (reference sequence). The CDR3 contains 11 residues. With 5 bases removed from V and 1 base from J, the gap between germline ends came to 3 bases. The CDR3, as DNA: TGTGCCAGTAGTGGTTCCTACGAGCAGTACTTC. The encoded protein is CASSGSYEQYF.

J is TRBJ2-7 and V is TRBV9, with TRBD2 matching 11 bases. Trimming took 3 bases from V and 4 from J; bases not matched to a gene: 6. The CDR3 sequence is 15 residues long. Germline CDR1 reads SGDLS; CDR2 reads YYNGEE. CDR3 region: CASSATGLAEYEQYF. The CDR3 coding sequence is TGTGCCAGCAGCGCCACGGGACTAGCGGAATACGAGCAGTACTTC.

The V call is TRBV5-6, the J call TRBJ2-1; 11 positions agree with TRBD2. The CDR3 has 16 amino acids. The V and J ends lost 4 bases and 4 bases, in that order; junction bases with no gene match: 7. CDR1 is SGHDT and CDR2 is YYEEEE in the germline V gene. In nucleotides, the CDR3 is TGTGCCAGCAGCCACGGGACTAGCGGCTCATACAATGAGCAGTTCTTC. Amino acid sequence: CASSHGTSGSYNEQFF.

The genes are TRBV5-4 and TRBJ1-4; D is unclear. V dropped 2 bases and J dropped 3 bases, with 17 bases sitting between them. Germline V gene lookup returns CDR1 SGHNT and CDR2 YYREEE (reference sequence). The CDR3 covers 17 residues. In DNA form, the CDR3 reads TGTGCCAGCAGCTTTTTTCGCCCACACCTAGCTAATGAAAAACTGTTTTTT. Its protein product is CASSFFRPHLANEKLFF. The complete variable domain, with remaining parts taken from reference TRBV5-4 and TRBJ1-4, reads ETGVTQSPTHLIKTRGQQVTLRCSSQSGHNTVSWYQQALGQGPQFIFQYYREEENGRGNFPPRFSGLQFPNYSSELNVNALELDDSALYLCASSFFRPHLANEKLFFGSGTQLSVL.